The next 25 T cell receptor beta chains were all read from a single sample in a study of T-cell memory formation after mild COVID-19. TCRdb re-called the 5' RACE reads through MiXCR, storing one row per CDR3 protein. The table has around 500,000 distinct CDR3 sequences, roughly 18% seen once; the top ten hold over 9%. The sequencing sample was made of PBMCs or a T cell subset sorted from them (not recorded which). Receptors originate from an adult woman who had mild COVID-19 (a few samples of this study predate the infection). Cell type and time point are not known.

The CDR3 loop is CASSQEPANTEAFF. In DNA form, the CDR3 reads TGCGCCAGCAGCCAAGAGCCAGCGAACACTGAAGCTTTCTTT. J is TRBJ1-1 and V is TRBV4-1; no firm D call. V lost 0 bases and J 1 base, leaving 6 bases between the germline ends. The CDR3 has 14 residues. From germline, CDR1 is MGHRA and CDR2 YSYEKL.

The rearrangement links TRBV5-1 to TRBJ2-1; TRBD2 matches at 8 bases. CDR1 SGHRS and CDR2 YFSETQ come from the germline V gene. The CDR3 loop spans 18 amino acids. V shed 6 bases and J 0 bases; nucleotides not matched to a gene: 14. CDR3 loop: CASTPSRGGTPSYNEQFF. CDR3 coding DNA: TGCGCCAGCACCCCGAGTCGGGGGGGAACCCCCTCCTACAATGAGCAGTTCTTC. Looking up the rest from reference TRBV5-1 and TRBJ2-1 gives the full variable domain: KAGVTQTPRYLIKTRGQQVTLSCSPISGHRSVSWYQQTPGQGLQFLFEYFSETQRNKGNFPGRFSGRQFSNSRSEMNVSTLELGDSALYLCASTPSRGGTPSYNEQFFGPGTRLTVL.

Regarding this clonotype: Relative to the germline gene, one junction end is altered; a read error may explain this. V gene TRBV3-1 combines with J gene TRBJ1-1; 7 bases align to TRBD1. CDR1 and CDR2 from the germline V gene are LGHDT and YNNKEL (reference sequence). The length of the CDR3 is 15 residues. The DNA of the CDR3 is TGTGCCAGCAGCAAAGAGGGGGCGGCTAACACTGAAGCTTTCTTT. Its translation is CASSKEGAANTEAFF.

This clonotype came up a few times. The rearrangement uses TRBV15 and TRBJ2-7; D call uncertain. CDR1 is LNHNV, CDR2 YYDKDF, per germline (reference sequence). With 3 bases removed from V and 6 bases from J, the gap between germline ends came to 9 bases. CDR3 length: 12 amino acids. The CDR3 DNA reads as TGTGCCACCAGCAGCTCATCACTCGAGCAGTACTTC. This sequence encodes CATSSSSLEQYF.

This clonotype was recorded at least ten times. The CDR3 coding sequence is TGTGCCAGCAGTTACTCGATTTCCTCGCCAGTTACCTACAATGAGCAGTTCTTC. Protein product: CASSYSISSPVTYNEQFF. This chain joins TRBV6-5 and TRBJ2-1; unclear D gene. The CDR3 extends over 18 amino acids. Germline CDR1 and CDR2: MNHEY and SVGAGI. V gave up 0 bases and J gave up 2 bases, with 17 bases separating them.

This chain connects TRBV7-2 to TRBJ1-1; no clear D gene. CDR3 size: 13 residues. The V gene's germline CDR1 is SGHTA and CDR2 FQGNSA. V was shortened by 1 base and J by 5 bases, with 8 bases between the two germline ends. CDR3 nucleotide sequence: TGTGCCAGCAGCTTAGGGCAGATTACTGAAGCTTTCTTT. It translates to CASSLGQITEAFF.

There are a few counts of this clonotype. The V gene is TRBV11-2, the J gene TRBJ2-3; D possibly matches TRBD1 or TRBD2 (6 bases each). Per germline, CDR1 SGHAT and CDR2 FQNNGV. V dropped 8 bases and J dropped 8 bases, with 14 bases sitting between them. The CDR3 has 12 amino acids. CDR3 DNA: TGTGCCAGCGGGGGGCTGGAAGGTACGCAGTATTTT. It specifies CASGGLEGTQYF. Together with reference TRBV11-2 and TRBJ2-3, the CDR3 gives the full variable domain: EAGVAQSPRYKIIEKRQSVAFWCNPISGHATLYWYQQILGQGPKLLIQFQNNGVVDDSQLPKDRFSAERLKGVDSTLKIQPAKLEDSAVYLCASGGLEGTQYFGPGTRLTVL.

The chain employs TRBV29-1 and TRBJ2-1; 7 nucleotides align to TRBD1. Germline CDR1 SQVTM, CDR2 ANQGSEA. This CDR3 region has 11 residues. The trim removed 4 bases at V and 8 bases at J, leaving 2 bases unmatched. CDR3 bases: TGCAGCGTTGTAGGGGGCTATGAGCAGTTCTTC. It yields the protein CSVVGGYEQFF.

In this sample, this clonotype turned up a few times. This CDR3 reads CASSPSRNGDREREKLFF. The CDR3, as DNA: TGTGCCAGCAGCCCTAGTCGAAATGGGGACAGGGAACGAGAAAAACTGTTTTTT. V gene TRBV7-9 combines with J gene TRBJ1-4; 9 bases match TRBD1. The CDR3 runs 18 residues. With 5 bases clipped from V and 8 bases from J, the junction kept 18 bases outside the gene matches. Germline V gene data show CDR1 as SEHNR and CDR2 as FQNEAQ (reference sequence).

This clonotype showed up many times. J is TRBJ2-1 and V is TRBV3-1, with TRBD2 matching 9 bases. Trimming cost V 2 bases and J 8 bases; bases outside gene matches: 13. CDR3 length equals 17 residues. CDR1 is LGHDT, CDR2 YNNKEL, per germline (reference sequence). The CDR3 spells CASSQSLGRGGYDEQFF. The CDR3 DNA reads as TGTGCCAGCAGCCAATCACTCGGGCGGGGGGGCTATGATGAGCAGTTCTTC.

This clonotype was seen many times. This chain connects TRBV30 to TRBJ1-1; the D gene is possibly TRBD1 (6 bases). The CDR3 has 11 amino acids. V lost 3 bases to trimming and J lost 12 bases, with 14 bases between them. The germline gives CDR1 GTSNPN, CDR2 SVGIG (reference sequence). The CDR3 spells CAWSITGYPFF. CDR3 nucleotides: TGTGCCTGGAGCATTACAGGGTATCCTTTCTTT.

This chain joins TRBV5-5 and TRBJ2-1; the D is unclear. Germline lookup yields CDR1 SGHKS and CDR2 YYEKEE (reference sequence). V lost 1 base, J lost 8 bases, and 13 bases lay in between. CDR3 length: 14 amino acids. The CDR3 sequence: CASSLYPGFYEQFF. The CDR3 region has the DNA TGTGCCAGCAGCTTGTACCCCGGTTTCTATGAGCAGTTCTTC.

V is TRBV24-1 and J is TRBJ2-1; TRBD2 aligns across 7 bases. The CDR3 covers 13 residues. J was trimmed by 10 bases and V by 3 bases; bases with no gene match: 5. The V gene's germline CDR1 is KGHDR and CDR2 SFDVKD. CDR3 residues: CATSDKTSWEQFF. The CDR3 region has the DNA TGTGCCACCAGTGATAAGACTAGCTGGGAGCAGTTCTTC.

The rearrangement joins TRBV29-1 to TRBJ1-2; 9 bases are shared with TRBD1. J was trimmed by 7 bases and V by 7 bases; bases with no gene match: 10. This CDR3 contains 13 residues. The germline CDR1 and CDR2 sequences are SQVTM and ANQGSEA. CDR3 bases: TGCAGCGACCGGGACAGGGCCCCCTGTGGCTACACCTTC. It is translated as CSDRDRAPCGYTF. Variable domain in full (rest from reference TRBV29-1 and TRBJ1-2): SAVISQKPSRDICQRGTSLTIQCQVDSQVTMMFWYRQQPGQSLTLIATANQGSEATYESGFVIDKFPISRPNLTFSTLTVSNMSPEDSSIYLCSDRDRAPCGYTFGSGTRLTVV.

This chain joins TRBV2 and TRBJ2-1; the D gene could be TRBD1 or TRBD2 (5 bases each). The CDR3 is made up of 14 amino acids. Germline CDR1 is SNHLY and CDR2 is FYNNEI. Trimming took 4 bases from V and 3 from J, leaving 10 bases between them. This CDR3 is CASSAPGRYNEQFF. Here the CDR3 DNA reads TGTGCCAGCAGTGCCCCGGGACGCTACAATGAGCAGTTCTTC.

This clonotype was seen many times. This sequence joins TRBV7-9 and TRBJ2-5; TRBD2 aligns across 16 bases. Trimming cost V 5 bases and J 5 bases; bases outside gene matches: 11. This CDR3 is 18 amino acids long. Germline assignment: CDR1 SEHNR and CDR2 FQNEAQ (reference sequence). The CDR3 region is CASSPGLAGGLISETQYF. The CDR3 nucleotides are TGTGCCAGCAGCCCGGGACTAGCGGGGGGGCTAATATCGGAGACCCAGTACTTC.

V gene TRBV14 combines with J gene TRBJ2-3, with D tentatively TRBD1 (6 bases). The CDR3 contains 20 residues. The germline V and J ends were trimmed by 0 bases and 6 bases, with 28 bases remaining between them. Germline CDR1 is SGHDN and CDR2 is FVKESK. CDR3 sequence (DNA): TGTGCCAGCAGCCAAGATCGAAACTTAGACTGGGGGCCCGGGGCGGATACGCAGTATTTT. This sequence encodes CASSQDRNLDWGPGADTQYF.

A few counts support this clonotype. The rearrangement links TRBV13 to TRBJ2-1, with 8 bases matching TRBD1. In germline, CDR1 is PRHDT, CDR2 FYEKMQ (reference sequence). The CDR3 has 17 residues. V trimming: 4 bases; J trimming: 7 bases; junction bases outside the gene matches: 15. The DNA of the CDR3 is TGTGCCAGCAGCTCCCTTAACGGGCAGGGGGCAGGTAATGAGCAGTTCTTC. Residues: CASSSLNGQGAGNEQFF.

This sequence joins TRBV7-3 and TRBJ2-3, with a weak D call TRBD1 (7 bases). The length of the CDR3 is 14 residues. Germline V lookup: CDR1 SGHTA, CDR2 FQGTGA. V lost 5 bases, J lost 1 base, and 10 bases lay in between. CDR3 sequence: CASSGGTGTDTQYF. CDR3 DNA: TGTGCCAGCAGCGGAGGGACAGGCACAGATACGCAGTATTTT.

The V and J genes are TRBV15 and TRBJ2-5; TRBD2 matches at 12 bases. Germline CDR1 LNHNV, CDR2 YYDKDF (reference sequence). The CDR3 consists of 17 residues. V was pared by 4 bases and J by 4 bases, with 10 bases of the junction left unmatched. Here the CDR3 reads CATSTISLLAGGETQYF. The CDR3 region has the DNA TGTGCCACCAGCACAATCAGCCTACTAGCGGGAGGAGAGACCCAGTACTTC. The full variable domain, rest sourced from reference TRBV15 and TRBJ2-5, is DAMVIQNPRYQVTQFGKPVTLSCSQTLNHNVMYWYQQKSSQAPKLLFHYYDKDFNNEADTPDNFQSRRPNTSFCFLDIRSPGLGDTAMYLCATSTISLLAGGETQYFGPGTRLLVL.

This clonotype was detected only a few times. The chain links TRBV7-2 to TRBJ2-4, with a weak D call TRBD2 (6 bases). This CDR3 contains 14 residues. V lost 4 bases, J lost 1 base, and 8 bases lay in between. From germline, CDR1 is SGHTA and CDR2 FQGNSA. The CDR3 here is CASSSGVAKNIQYF. Written as DNA, the CDR3 is TGTGCCAGCAGCTCGGGAGTGGCCAAAAACATTCAGTACTTC.

The genes are TRBV18 and TRBJ2-3; TRBD2 matches at 7 bases. Per the germline V gene, CDR1 is KGHSH and CDR2 is LQKENI. V lost 1 base, J lost 6 bases, and 10 bases stayed unmatched. The CDR3 runs 16 residues. The chain's CDR3 is CASSPRSRGRVDTQYF. The CDR3 region has the DNA TGTGCCAGCTCACCACGTAGTCGCGGGAGAGTTGATACGCAGTATTTT.

The J gene is TRBJ1-2, the V gene TRBV12-3 or TRBV12-4, with 11 bases aligning to TRBD1. J gave up 2 bases and V 4 bases, and 0 bases lay outside the gene matches. The CDR3 runs 14 residues. The CDR3: CASSWTGGNYGYTF. The DNA of the CDR3 is TGTGCCAGCAGTTGGACAGGGGGCAACTATGGCTACACCTTC.

The chain has TRBV6-5 and TRBJ2-3, with 10 positions matching TRBD2. The germline CDR1 and CDR2 sequences are MNHEY and SVGAGI. The ends lost 7 bases at V and 5 bases at J; junction bases unmatched: 9. There are 15 residues in the CDR3. This CDR3 reads CASTISGGLGDTQYF. CDR3 coding DNA: TGTGCCAGCACCATTAGCGGGGGGTTAGGAGATACGCAGTATTTT.

The chain is built from TRBV6-5 and TRBJ1-2; D is undetermined. The length of the CDR3 is 11 residues. The ends were cut back, 6 bases at V and 2 bases at J, with 4 bases in the middle. Germline V gene lookup returns CDR1 MNHEY and CDR2 SVGAGI. CDR3 nucleotide sequence: TGTGCCAGCAGGAGAAACTATGGCTACACCTTC. Its translation: CASRRNYGYTF.